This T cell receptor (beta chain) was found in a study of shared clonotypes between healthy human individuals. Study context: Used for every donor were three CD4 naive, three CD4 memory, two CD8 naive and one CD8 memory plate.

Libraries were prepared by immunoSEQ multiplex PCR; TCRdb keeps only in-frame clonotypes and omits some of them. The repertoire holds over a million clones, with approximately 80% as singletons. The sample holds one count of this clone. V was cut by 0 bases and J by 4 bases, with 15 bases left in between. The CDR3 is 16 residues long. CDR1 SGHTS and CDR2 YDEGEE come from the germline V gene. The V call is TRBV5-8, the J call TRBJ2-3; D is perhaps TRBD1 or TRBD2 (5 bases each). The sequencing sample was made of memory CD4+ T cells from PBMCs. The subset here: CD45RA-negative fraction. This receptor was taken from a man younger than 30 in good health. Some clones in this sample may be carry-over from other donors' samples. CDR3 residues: CASSLVGRRGADTQYF. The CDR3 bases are TGTGCCAGCAGCTTGGTGGGACGTCGAGGCGCAGATACGCAGTATTTT.